The sequence of this T cell receptor beta chain was determined in a study of T-cell memory formation after mild COVID-19. Study conclusions and caveats: Confirmation of SARS-CoV-2 specificity was lacking for second-wave clones peaking day 37.

5'RACE with constant-segment primers yielded barcoded, UMI-tagged TCR alpha and TCR beta cDNA libraries. TCRdb used MiXCR to reprocess the 5' RACE reads, holding one entry per CDR3 protein. The data contain just over 400,000 distinct CDR3 sequences, 23% of them singletons. This clonotype was seen only a few times. The target antigen is unknown. The CDR3 has 15 residues. With V trimmed by 1 base and J by 8 bases, 6 bases remained unmatched. The V gene's germline CDR1 is SGHNT and CDR2 YENEEA. The sample taken for sequencing was PBMCs or a T cell subset sorted from them (not recorded which). This receptor was identified in an adult woman who had mild COVID-19 (a few samples of this study predate the infection). Cell type and time point are not known. The chain employs TRBV11-3 and TRBJ2-1, with 9 positions matching TRBD2. CDR3 sequence reads: CASSLAVAGADEQFF. CDR3 DNA sequence: TGTGCCAGCAGCTTAGCGGTAGCGGGAGCTGATGAGCAGTTCTTC.